This TCR beta chain was recovered during a study of control samples from healthy donors and cancer patients (TCRdb year 2020). As to this clone: No cognate antigen has been identified for it. No base quality values were provided; no much bigger clone lies one nucleotide off.

Libraries were made using the immunoSEQ multiplex PCR assay. TCRdb carries this immuneACCESS record with in-frame sequences only. Its versions omit some clonotypes, under half of them owing to an unresolved V gene in the studies checked, with the rest unexplained. In this sample the table shows about 110,000 clones, approximately 90% of which occur a single time. The ten most abundant clones make up roughly 4% of the sample. Sequencing input: PBMCs. The clonotype comes from a woman in her sixties or seventies with lung cancer.

The DNA sequence is TGTGCCAGCAGCTTAAATCCGGACGGGGAGCTGTTTTTT. Translation gives CASSLNPDGELFF. Recombination connected TRBV7-3 to TRBJ2-2; the D gene identity is not certain. The germline V gene provides CDR1 SGHTA and CDR2 FQGTGA. A distance of 7 bases separates the germline ends of V and J, which lose 1 base and 7 bases respectively. CDR3 length: 13 amino acids, cysteine to phenylalanine. Only the CDR3 portion is preserved as DNA: 39 bases, with reading frame beginning at the first base.